The present entry profiles one T cell receptor (beta chain) with its context. The same CDR3 also results from other DNA sequences found in this sample. Enrollment of patients from Seattle took place during active infection, with longitudinal follow-up. This sample was taken from a study of blood T cell repertoires in COVID-19. Overall study context: Acute-phase and convalescent COVID-19 samples originated in the United States, Italy and Spain.

Sequenced by immunoSEQ multiplex PCR; TCRdb stores in-frame clones only, minus some. The profile shows some 110,000 clones, roughly 90% of them singletons. Deletions cut 3 bases from V and 2 bases from J, with 4 bases between. The CDR3 extends over 13 amino acids. Germline V gene data show CDR1 as MDHEN and CDR2 as SYDVKM. The specimen was peripheral blood. The chain employs TRBV28 and TRBJ2-2; D remains ambiguous. The sequence was collected from a man aged 50 or older with COVID-19, enrolled during active disease. Written as DNA, the CDR3 is TGTGCCAGCAGTTTCGGTAACACCGGGGAGCTGTTTTTT. Its translation: CASSFGNTGELFF.